Listed here are 12 T cell receptor beta chains from one sample, sequenced in a study of T cell responses to AZD1222 COVID-19 vaccine. The assay was immunoSEQ multiplex PCR, and TCRdb's table has in-frame clones only and misses some. The repertoire includes more than 95,000 clones, roughly nine tenths of them detected once, and around 1.5% sits in the top ten. The specimen comprised peripheral blood, sampled 28 days after the second AZD1222 dose. All receptors derive from an adult who received the AZD1222 COVID-19 vaccine.

The rearrangement joins TRBV7-9 to TRBJ1-1, with D possibly being TRBD1 (5 bases). Germline values: CDR1 SEHNR, CDR2 FQNEAQ (reference sequence). The CDR3 is made up of 14 amino acids. The V end was cut by 0 bases, the J end by 8 bases, with 13 bases between. The DNA for the CDR3 is TGTGCCAGCAGCTTAGCGTTTGACAGACCCGAAGCTTTCTTT. Amino acids: CASSLAFDRPEAFF.

The chain joins TRBV4-1 to TRBJ2-6; 14 nucleotides match TRBD2. Germline CDR1 and CDR2: MGHRA and YSYEKL. V lost 7 bases, J lost 2 bases, and 4 bases stayed unmatched. This CDR3 comprises 17 residues. The chain's CDR3 is CASTPGLAGAGANVLTF. The CDR3 DNA is TGCGCCAGCACGCCGGGACTAGCGGGAGCTGGGGCCAACGTCCTGACTTTC.

The J gene is TRBJ2-1, the V gene TRBV2; 10 bases align to TRBD2. Looked up from germline, CDR1 is SNHLY and CDR2 is FYNNEI. V was clipped by 5 bases and J by 9 bases; unmatched bases: 10. The CDR3 has 15 amino acids. As DNA, the CDR3 is TGTGCCAGCAGTACACTAGCGGGAAGTGAGGGTGAGCAGTTCTTC. Its protein is CASSTLAGSEGEQFF. Filled out from reference TRBV2 and TRBJ2-1, the complete variable domain reads EPEVTQTPSHQVTQMGQEVILRCVPISNHLYFYWYRQILGQKVEFLVSFYNNEISEKSEIFDDQFSVERPDGSNFTLKIRSTKLEDSAMYFCASSTLAGSEGEQFFGPGTRLTVL.

The rearrangement uses TRBV5-6 and TRBJ1-2, with D possibly matching TRBD1 (6 bases). The CDR3 runs to 15 residues. Trimming took 1 base from V and 3 from J, leaving 13 bases between them. Germline V gene lookup returns CDR1 SGHDT and CDR2 YYEEEE. CDR3 in amino acids: CASSLKGRGDYGYTF. The CDR3 DNA reads as TGTGCCAGCAGCTTGAAGGGCAGGGGTGACTATGGCTACACCTTC.

The chain employs TRBV6-5 and TRBJ1-3, with D tentatively TRBD1 (6 bases). Trimming took 4 bases from V and 7 from J, leaving 14 bases between them. The CDR3 extends over 14 amino acids. Per the germline V gene, CDR1 is MNHEY and CDR2 is SVGAGI. The CDR3: CASSFQGSRNTIYF. DNA of the CDR3: TGTGCCAGCAGTTTCCAGGGGAGTCGTAACACCATATATTTT.

This sequence joins TRBV28 and TRBJ2-7; the match to TRBD2 covers 9 bases. The CDR3 extends over 16 amino acids. The J segment lost 6 bases and the V segment lost 3 bases, leaving 12 bases of the junction unmatched. CDR1 is MDHEN and CDR2 is SYDVKM in the germline V gene. The DNA of the CDR3 is TGTGCCAGCAGTTTTCTACTTAGCGGGAGCTCTAGCGAGCAGTACTTC. Its protein is CASSFLLSGSSSEQYF.

The V and J genes are TRBV5-4 and TRBJ2-7, with TRBD2 matching 7 bases. The germline gives CDR1 SGHNT, CDR2 YYREEE (reference sequence). This CDR3 spans 15 amino acids. V shed 1 base, J shed 4 bases, and the junction held 8 bases outside the gene matches. CDR3 nucleotide sequence: TGTGCCAGCAGCTTGTCGGATAGCGGGCCTTACGAGCAGTACTTC. Protein: CASSLSDSGPYEQYF.

The V and J genes are TRBV20-1 and TRBJ2-5; D unclear. This CDR3 comprises 14 residues. Trimming stripped 3 bases from V and 2 bases from J, with 13 bases between. Per germline, CDR1 DFQATT and CDR2 SNEGSKA (reference sequence). CDR3 loop: CSASSVGQQETQYF. For the CDR3, the DNA is TGCAGTGCTAGTTCCGTAGGGCAGCAAGAGACCCAGTACTTC.

V gene TRBV5-1 combines with J gene TRBJ1-6; D ambiguous. CDR1 and CDR2 (germline): SGHRS, YFSETQ. The V gene lost 1 base and the J gene lost 4 bases, with 15 bases spanning the gap. This CDR3 is 17 amino acids long. This chain's CDR3 is CASSLRAPPAYNSPLHF. The CDR3 DNA follows: TGCGCCAGCAGCTTGCGGGCCCCACCCGCTTATAATTCACCCCTCCACTTT.

The chain is built from TRBV27 and TRBJ2-6; 7 nucleotides align to TRBD1. Losses at the gene ends were 9 bases for V and 2 bases for J; bases not matched to a gene: 7. Germline V gene sequence: CDR1 MNHEY, CDR2 SMNVEV (reference sequence). The CDR3 length is 15 residues. The CDR3 coding sequence is TGTGCCAGTCAGTACAGGGGAACTGGGGCCAACGTCCTGACTTTC. It is translated as CASQYRGTGANVLTF.

The chain is built from TRBV15 and TRBJ2-5; possibly TRBD1 for D (5 bases). Trimming took 5 bases from V and 6 from J, leaving 19 bases between them. CDR3 length: 15 amino acids. Germline V gives CDR1 LNHNV, CDR2 YYDKDF (reference sequence). The CDR3 DNA is TGTGCCACCAGCGTCCAAAGGGGCCCAGAGAAGACCCAGTACTTC. Encoded protein: CATSVQRGPEKTQYF.

The chain has TRBV7-9 and TRBJ2-7, with a possible D match to TRBD1 (5 bases). The CDR3 is 14 residues long. Trimming shortened V by 5 bases and J by 7 bases, and 18 bases separated the two germline ends. Germline values: CDR1 SEHNR, CDR2 FQNEAQ (reference sequence). The CDR3 sequence: CASSPLVQGQEQYF. The CDR3 DNA sequence: TGTGCCAGCAGCCCACTGGTGCAGGGCCAAGAGCAGTACTTC.